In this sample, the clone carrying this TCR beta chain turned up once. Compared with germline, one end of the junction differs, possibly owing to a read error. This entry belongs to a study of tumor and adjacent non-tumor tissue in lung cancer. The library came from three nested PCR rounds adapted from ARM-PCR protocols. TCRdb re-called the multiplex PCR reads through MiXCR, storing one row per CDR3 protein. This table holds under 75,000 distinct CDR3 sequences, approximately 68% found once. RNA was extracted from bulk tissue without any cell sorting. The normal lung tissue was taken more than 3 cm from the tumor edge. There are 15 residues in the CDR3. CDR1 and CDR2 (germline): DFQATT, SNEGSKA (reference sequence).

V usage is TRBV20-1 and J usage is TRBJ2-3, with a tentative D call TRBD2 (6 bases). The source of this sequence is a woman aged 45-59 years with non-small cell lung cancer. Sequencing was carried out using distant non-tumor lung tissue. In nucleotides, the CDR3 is TGCAGTACTAGCAACAGACCTCTTAACACAGATACGCAGTATTTT. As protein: CSTSNRPLNTDTQYF.